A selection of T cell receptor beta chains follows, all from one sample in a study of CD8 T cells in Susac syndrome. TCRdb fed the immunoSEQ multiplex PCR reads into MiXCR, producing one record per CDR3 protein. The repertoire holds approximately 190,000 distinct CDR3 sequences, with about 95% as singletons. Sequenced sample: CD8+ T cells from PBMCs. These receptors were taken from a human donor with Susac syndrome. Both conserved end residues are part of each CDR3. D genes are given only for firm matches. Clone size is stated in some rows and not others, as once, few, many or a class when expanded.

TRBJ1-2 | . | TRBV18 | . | TGTGCCAGCTCACTCTCCGGAGACATGTATGGCTACACCTTC | CASSLSGDMYGYTF
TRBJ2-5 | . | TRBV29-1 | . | TGCAGCGTCGGACCGGACCGAACGGAGTGGGAGACCCAGTACTTC | CSVGPDRTEWETQYF
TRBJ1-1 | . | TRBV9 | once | TGTGCCAGCAGCGTAGCTGGGGGACCTGAAGCTTTCTTT | CASSVAGGPEAFF
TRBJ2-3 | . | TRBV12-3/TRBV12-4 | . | TGTGCCAGCACCCCGGAGGCTAGTTTCGATACGCAGTATTTT | CASTPEASFDTQYF
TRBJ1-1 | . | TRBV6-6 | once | TGTGCCAGCAGTTACGGGGCGGCGAACACTGAAGCTTTCTTT | CASSYGAANTEAFF
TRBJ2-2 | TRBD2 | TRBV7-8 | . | TGTGCCAGCAGCATTGGACTAGCGGGCGGCGGGGAGCTGTTTTTT | CASSIGLAGGGELFF
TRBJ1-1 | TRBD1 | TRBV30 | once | TGTGCCTGGAGTGAAGGACAGGGAATTGAAGCTTTCTTT | CAWSEGQGIEAFF
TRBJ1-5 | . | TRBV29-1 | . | TGCAGCGCACTGACAGGAGCCCAGCCCCAGCATTTT | CSALTGAQPQHF
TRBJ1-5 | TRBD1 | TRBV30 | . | TGTGCCTGGAGTGGGGACAGGGGGTCTCAGCCCCAGCATTTT | CAWSGDRGSQPQHF
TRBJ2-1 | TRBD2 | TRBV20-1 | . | TGCAGTGCTAGTCCCGCGGGAGGCATCAATGAGCAGTTCTTC | CSASPAGGINEQFF
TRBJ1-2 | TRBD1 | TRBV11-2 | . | TGTGCCAGCAGCTTAGCTCCGGGACAGGAGGGTGGCTACACCTTC | CASSLAPGQEGGYTF
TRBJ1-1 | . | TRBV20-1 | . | TGCAGTGCTAGACCTCACAGGACTGAAGCTTTCTTT | CSARPHRTEAFF
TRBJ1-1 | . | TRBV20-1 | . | TGCAGTGGCCTGACAGGACACACTGAAGCTTTCTTT | CSGLTGHTEAFF
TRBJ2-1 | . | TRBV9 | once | TGTGCCAGCAGCGGGGACGGTCTCAATGAGCAGTTCTTC | CASSGDGLNEQFF
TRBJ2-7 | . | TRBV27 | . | TGTGCCAGCAGTTTAACCCTCTTCTCCTACGAGCAGTACTTC | CASSLTLFSYEQYF
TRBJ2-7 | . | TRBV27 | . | TGTGCCAGCAGTTCTGACACTTACTACGAGCAGTACTTC | CASSSDTYYEQYF
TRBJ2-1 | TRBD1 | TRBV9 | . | TGTGCCAGCAGCGGAGGACCCACAGGGGGCAAGCAGTTCTTC | CASSGGPTGGKQFF
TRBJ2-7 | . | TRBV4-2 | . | TGTGCCAGCAGCCAAGAGGTAGGGTGGGAGCAGTACTTC | CASSQEVGWEQYF
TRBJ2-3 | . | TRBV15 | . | TGTGCCACCAGCAGAGTGACAGATACGCAGTATTTT | CATSRVTDTQYF
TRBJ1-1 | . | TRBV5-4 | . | TGTGCCAGCAGCGACTATCCGGTTCCTAAAGCTTTCTTT | CASSDYPVPKAFF
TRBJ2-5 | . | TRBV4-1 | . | TGCGCCAGCAGCCAAGATGGTGGTATCGCGGGACACCACCAAGAGACCCAGTACTTC | CASSQDGGIAGHHQETQYF
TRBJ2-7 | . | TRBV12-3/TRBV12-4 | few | TGTGCCAGCAGTTTAATAAGCTACGAGCAGTACTTC | CASSLISYEQYF
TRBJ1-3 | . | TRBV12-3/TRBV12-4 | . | TGTGCCAGCAGTTTAGCGACAGCCGGAAACACCATATATTTT | CASSLATAGNTIYF
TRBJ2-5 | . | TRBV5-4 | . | TGTGCCAGCAGCTTCCGCCGTTTGGACAGCCAAGAGACCCAGTACTTC | CASSFRRLDSQETQYF
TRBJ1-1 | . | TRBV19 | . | TGTGCCAGTAGTTTCAGGGGCTCGAACACTGAAGCTTTCTTT | CASSFRGSNTEAFF
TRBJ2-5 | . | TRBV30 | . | TGTGCCTGGAGTGTTCTCTCGGAGACCCAGTACTTC | CAWSVLSETQYF
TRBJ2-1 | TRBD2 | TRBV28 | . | TGTGCCGTACCTAGCGGGAGCGCGGACAATGAGCAGTTCTTC | CAVPSGSADNEQFF
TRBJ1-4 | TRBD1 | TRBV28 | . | TGTGCCAGCAGTTTAGCAACAGGGGTGGATGAAAAACTGTTTTTT | CASSLATGVDEKLFF